The sequence of this T cell receptor (beta chain) was determined in a study of T-cell memory formation after mild COVID-19. Study-level points and caveats: Among CD4+ contracting clones, most were CM and EM, and CD8+ ones EMRA. Clonal second-wave expansions that peaked on day 37 had unconfirmed SARS-CoV-2 specificity. Clones that contracted from day 15 to 85 had balanced CD4/CD8; later expanders were CD4+ biased.

About this clonotype itself: As yet, its antigen is unknown.

The CDR3 extends over 14 amino acids. V lost 0 bases and J 6 bases, leaving 12 bases between the germline ends. Germline V CDR1 and CDR2: SGHRS, YFSETQ. The authors produced TCR alpha and TCR beta cDNA libraries with sample barcodes and UMIs by 5'RACE using constant-segment primers. MiXCR, applied by TCRdb to the 5' RACE reads, yields one record per CDR3 protein. Found here are about 210,000 distinct CDR3 sequences, approximately 10% of them singletons; the top ten hold 3% to 3.5%. The TCR was taken from a man younger than 35 who had mild COVID-19 (a few samples of this study predate the infection). Cell type and time point are not known. The V and J genes are TRBV5-1 and TRBJ1-2; D may be TRBD1 (5 bases). The sequencing input was PBMCs or a T cell subset sorted from them (not recorded which). The CDR3 DNA reads TGCGCCAGCAGCTTGGAGGGGCCCTTGAATGGCTACACCTTC. Residues: CASSLEGPLNGYTF.